This T cell receptor beta chain was recovered during a study of a mutant IDH1 vaccine in newly diagnosed glioma. Looking at the study overall: Standard pretreatment was either radiotherapy, temozolomide, or, for most, radiochemotherapy with temozolomide.

TCRdb's copy holds only in-frame clones and misses some; the assay was immunoSEQ multiplex PCR. Of approximately 70,000 clones in the sample, 70% to 80% were seen once. The time point was: baseline, week 1 (first vaccination visit). Treatment denoted: pre-vaccination baseline after standard-of-care therapy. New WHO grade 3 or 4 astrocytomas that were IDH1-mutant and ATRX-lost occurred in the donors. This clone was seen a handful of times. CDR1 is SGDLS, CDR2 YYNGEE, per germline. The CDR3 is made up of 14 amino acids. Trimming shortened V by 0 bases and J by 4 bases, and 7 bases separated the two germline ends.

The sample here was PBMCs, taken from a glioma patient treated with radiotherapy, temozolomide or both. This clonotype was sampled from a man aged 45-60 years with glioma. The genes are TRBV9 and TRBJ2-2; D is unresolved. The CDR3 DNA follows: TGTGCCAGCAGCGTAGGCCGGTTCACCGGGGAGCTGTTTTTT. As protein: CASSVGRFTGELFF. Looking up the rest from reference TRBV9 and TRBJ2-2 gives the full variable domain: DSGVTQTPKHLITATGQRVTLRCSPRSGDLSVYWYQQSLDQGLQFLIQYYNGEERAKGNILERFSAQQFPDLHSELNLSSLELGDSALYFCASSVGRFTGELFFGEGSRLTVL.